The next 13 T cell receptor beta chains were all read from a single sample in a study of metastatic and nonmetastatic thyroid tumors. Via MiXCR, TCRdb re-called the PCR reads. The sample includes tens of thousands of clones, 20% to 25% seen only once; the top ten take around 4%. Nobody among the patients had been given any treatment before thyroid surgery. Input material: adjacent normal tissue. The receptors originated from a female donor with papillary thyroid cancer or a benign thyroid nodule (not recorded which). Some clones in this sample may be carry-over from other donors' samples.

This clone has more than one count but fewer than ten. The chain uses TRBV5-6 and TRBJ1-1; weak D call: TRBD1 (6 bases). The CDR3 has 14 amino acids. In germline, CDR1 is SGHDT, CDR2 YYEEEE. V lost 3 bases and J 0 bases, leaving 9 bases between the germline ends. The CDR3 nucleotides read TGTGCCAGCAGCTACAGGGCCATGAACACTGAAGCTTTCTTT. It encodes CASSYRAMNTEAFF. Combining the CDR3 with reference TRBV5-6 and TRBJ1-1 gives the whole variable domain DAGVTQSPTHLIKTRGQQVTLRCSPKSGHDTVSWYQQALGQGPQFIFQYYEEEERQRGNFPDRFSGHQFPNYSSELNVNALLLGDSALYLCASSYRAMNTEAFFGQGTRLTVV.

The table lists this clone with a few counts. The rearrangement uses TRBV6-1 and TRBJ1-5, with unresolved D. Trimming cost V 8 bases and J 3 bases, with 5 bases left between them. The germline CDR1 and CDR2 sequences are MNHNS and SASEGT. The CDR3 contains 11 residues. CDR3 amino acids: CASGVNQPQHF. The CDR3 region has the DNA TGTGCCAGCGGGGTCAATCAGCCCCAGCATTTT.

Only one count was recorded for this clone. A much larger clone lies a single base off, so this may be a read error. Other DNA sequences in the same sample also yield this CDR3. This chain connects TRBV3-1 to TRBJ2-6, with D unresolved. Trimming cost V 10 bases and J 1 base, with 11 bases left between them. This CDR3 comprises 14 residues. Germline values: CDR1 LGHDT, CDR2 YNNKEL (reference sequence). CDR3 sequence: CATEDPSGANVLTF. The CDR3 DNA reads TGTGCCACCGAAGACCCATCTGGGGCCAACGTCCTGACTTTC. Full variable domain (outside the CDR3, taken from reference TRBV3-1 and TRBJ2-6): DTAVSQTPKYLVTQMGNDKSIKCEQNLGHDTMYWYKQDSKKFLKIMFSYNNKELIINETVPNRFSPKSPDKAHLNLHINSLELGDSAVYFCATEDPSGANVLTFGAGSRLTVL.

On this clone itself: The junction differs from germline at one of its ends, possibly a read error. The J gene is TRBJ1-1, the V gene TRBV2; the match to TRBD1 covers 7 bases. Germline V gene lookup returns CDR1 SNHLY and CDR2 FYNNEI. This CDR3 has 14 amino acids. Here the CDR3 DNA reads TGTGTCAGCACCGCACCAGGGGGTTTCACTGAAGATTTCTTT. Translating it yields CVSTAPGGFTEDFF.

This clone was found a few times. The junction differs from germline at one of its ends, possibly a read error. This chain links TRBV10-3 with TRBJ2-2; 8 positions agree with TRBD1. CDR3 length equals 14 residues. Germline CDR1 ENHRY, CDR2 SYGVKD. The CDR3 is CAISQGAYTGELFF. The CDR3 DNA sequence: TGTGCCATCAGTCAGGGGGCTTACACCGGGGAGCTGTTTTTC.

This clone is judged medium-sized. The chain has TRBV24-1 and TRBJ1-5; unclear D gene. The CDR3 loop spans 16 amino acids. V lost 2 bases and J lost 6, with 16 bases in between. Germline CDR1 is KGHDR and CDR2 is SFDVKD. CDR3 in amino acids: CATSDSLTLAGQPQHF. The CDR3 DNA is TGTGCCACCAGTGATTCCCTGACTTTGGCGGGTCAGCCCCAGCATTTT.

Points on this clone: Given a much more abundant clone one base away, this may be a read error. CDR3 coding DNA: TGTGCCAGCAGCCAAGATTACAGGGGGGACACTGAAGCTTTCTTT. Translated: CASSQDYRGDTEAFF. The chain carries TRBV3-1 and TRBJ1-1; 8 bases are shared with TRBD1. Germline V gives CDR1 LGHDT, CDR2 YNNKEL (reference sequence). The CDR3 has 15 amino acids. The V segment lost 0 bases and the J segment 3 bases; nucleotides outside the gene matches: 3.

J is TRBJ2-7 and V is TRBV20-1; no clear D. The CDR3 has 15 amino acids. Germline values: CDR1 DFQATT, CDR2 SNEGSKA (reference sequence). The ends were cut back, 3 bases at V and 7 bases at J, with 22 bases in the middle. The CDR3 reads CSASPSQVGSREQYF. Written as DNA, the CDR3 is TGCAGTGCTAGTCCCTCCCAGGTGGGATCGCGGGAGCAGTACTTC.

The sample holds many counts of this clone. The genes are TRBV14 and TRBJ2-1, with 10 bases aligning to TRBD1. CDR1 is SGHDN and CDR2 is FVKESK in the germline V gene. This CDR3 comprises 15 residues. Germline trimming cut 4 bases from V and 2 bases from J; bases unmatched to any gene: 2. The CDR3 coding sequence is TGTGCCAGCAGCCCTGGACAGGGGGCCTACAATGAGCAGTTCTTC. Translation: CASSPGQGAYNEQFF.

The CDR3 DNA reads as TGCAGCGAGCGTACTAGCGGGAGTATTGATGAGCAGTTCTTC. Amino acids: CSERTSGSIDEQFF. The chain uses TRBV29-1 and TRBJ2-1, with 11 bases fitting TRBD2. V lost 7 bases, J lost 8 bases, and 10 bases stayed unmatched. Germline V lookup: CDR1 SQVTM, CDR2 ANQGSEA. The CDR3 has 14 residues.

This clone was counted at least ten times. The sample has other DNA sequences that encode this CDR3 too. This chain uses TRBV27 with TRBJ2-3, with D possibly TRBD2 on 5 matching bases. The germline CDR1 and CDR2 sequences are MNHEY and SMNVEV (reference sequence). The CDR3 covers 14 residues. The V and J ends lost 5 bases and 0 bases respectively, with 9 bases between them. The CDR3 reads CASSGLASTDTQYF. The DNA for the CDR3 is TGTGCCAGCAGTGGGCTAGCAAGCACAGATACGCAGTATTTT.

This clone was counted at least ten times. The chain carries TRBV25-1 and TRBJ2-4, with TRBD2 matching over 13 bases. The CDR3 consists of 19 residues. Germline loops: CDR1 MGHDK, CDR2 SYGVNS. The trim removed 3 bases at V and 0 bases at J, leaving 8 bases unmatched. The CDR3, as DNA: TGTGCCAGCAGTGATTCCGGGACTAGCGGGAAACCAGCCAAAAACATTCAGTACTTC. This encodes CASSDSGTSGKPAKNIQYF.

A remark on this clone: At one end the junction does not follow the germline gene, possibly because of a read error. V usage is TRBV6-2 or TRBV6-3 and J usage is TRBJ2-2, with a tentative D call TRBD2 (5 bases). The CDR3 sequence is 16 residues long. Germline V gives CDR1 MNHEY, CDR2 SVGEGT. DNA for the CDR3: TGTGCCAGCATTTACCCGGGATTCCAGAACACCGGGGATCTGTTTTTT. Translation: CASIYPGFQNTGDLFF.